This T cell receptor (beta chain) was sequenced during a study of shared clonotypes between healthy human individuals. There are 14 residues in the CDR3. Per the germline V gene, CDR1 is MNHEY and CDR2 is SMNVEV (reference sequence). V shed 7 bases and J shed 0 bases, with 7 bases lying between them. General study points: The sole specimen, blood, was sampled, and tissue repertoires likely differ.

This was a deep-level run. Unsorted PBMC samples were amplified in replicate PCRs containing around 300 ng DNA, about 30,000 T cell genomes. Data came from immunoSEQ multiplex PCR; TCRdb stores just in-frame clones and leaves some out. The sample shows fewer than 600,000 clones, just over 75% of them seen only once. A word on this clone: Its specificity is not known.

Every contributor of samples was a Caucasian grown-up residing in Nashville, Tennessee. Specimen: PBMCs. V and J are TRBV27 and TRBJ2-6; D gene ambiguous. This TCR was recovered from a woman aged 35 to 49 in good health. Some clones in this sample may be carry-over from other donors' samples. CDR3 nucleotide sequence: TGTGCCAGCACCGCCTTCTCTGGGGCCAACGTCCTGACTTTC. Amino acid sequence: CASTAFSGANVLTF.